This T cell receptor beta chain was obtained from a study of Graves' ophthalmopathy and Graves' hyperthyroidism. Study background: Researchers obtained peripheral blood at initial diagnosis, before any treatment had begun.

At least ten counts were recorded for this clonotype. RNA served as the template for amplifying TCR beta CDR3 regions. An initial RT-PCR round employing HTBI primers preceded a second-round multiplex PCR. Each CDR3 protein is one row after TCRdb ran MiXCR on the multiplex PCR reads. The profile shows 300,000 to 400,000 distinct CDR3 sequences, about a sixth of them singletons. V was cut by 5 bases and J by 4 bases, with 8 bases left in between. The CDR3 has 12 amino acids. Germline CDR1 and CDR2: SGHTA and FQGNSA. The gene calls are TRBV7-2 and TRBJ1-2; a weak D match, TRBD1 (5 bases). This sequence was found in an adult woman with stable Graves' hyperthyroidism. Source material: peripheral blood. CDR3 residues: CASSLGTYGYTF. In DNA, the CDR3 is TGTGCCAGCAGCCTCGGGACCTATGGCTACACCTTC.